Below, 12 T cell receptor beta chains from the same sample are listed, as sequenced in a study of blood T cell repertoires in COVID-19. This table comes from immunoSEQ multiplex PCR, and its TCRdb copy is limited to in-frame clones, with some not included. Of roughly 120,000 clones listed, around 85% are singletons. Sequencing was performed on peripheral blood. The receptors come from a human donor in a cohort sampled during active COVID-19.

V and J are TRBV6-5 and TRBJ1-1; weak D call: TRBD1 (6 bases). Trimming removed 8 bases from V and 4 bases from J, with 14 bases in between. This CDR3 is 13 amino acids long. Germline-derived CDR1 and CDR2 are MNHEY and SVGAGI. The chain's CDR3 is CASSPAGVTEAFF. Here the CDR3 DNA reads TGTGCCAGCTCCCCTGCAGGGGTCACTGAAGCTTTCTTT.

The V call is TRBV29-1, the J call TRBJ1-2; 9 bases match TRBD1. Germline-derived CDR1 and CDR2 are SQVTM and ANQGSEA. The CDR3 covers 13 residues. With V trimmed by 6 bases and J by 1 base, 3 bases remained unmatched. The CDR3 DNA sequence: TGCAGCGTCCCGGGACAGGGTAACTATGGCTACACCTTC. Protein product: CSVPGQGNYGYTF.

The chain is built from TRBV7-2 and TRBJ2-1, with 9 bases that match TRBD2. The CDR3 loop spans 14 amino acids. V was clipped by 6 bases and J by 5 bases; unmatched bases: 5. CDR1 SGHTA and CDR2 FQGNSA come from the germline V gene. The CDR3 DNA reads TGTGCCAGCAGGCCGGGACTAGCCCACAATGAGCAGTTCTTC. It encodes CASRPGLAHNEQFF.

The CDR3 bases are TGTGCCAGTAGAAGGGGACTCAATAATCAGCCCCAGCATTTT. Translating gives CASRRGLNNQPQHF. The chain combines TRBV19 with TRBJ1-5; tentatively, D is TRBD1 (5 bases). This CDR3 contains 14 residues. Germline assignment: CDR1 LNHDA and CDR2 SQIVND (reference sequence). Deletions cut 6 bases from V and 4 bases from J, with 13 bases between.

Here the CDR3 DNA reads TGTGCCAGCAGTTACTCGGGGGGGGGCTTGAATACGCAGTATTTT. This codes for CASSYSGGGLNTQYF. The chain recombines TRBV6-5 with TRBJ2-3, with a weak D call TRBD2 (7 bases). The CDR3 sequence is 15 residues long. Trimming left V 0 bases short and J 7 bases short, with 14 bases between. From germline, CDR1 is MNHEY and CDR2 SVGAGI.

This chain links TRBV19 with TRBJ1-2; 8 bases are shared with TRBD1. Per germline, CDR1 LNHDA and CDR2 SQIVND (reference sequence). This CDR3 contains 14 residues. Trimming took 5 bases from V and 2 from J; bases not matched to a gene: 4. CDR3 residues: CASSSRQGNYGYTF. DNA of the CDR3: TGTGCCAGTAGTTCGAGACAGGGGAACTATGGCTACACCTTC. The whole variable domain, remainder taken from reference TRBV19 and TRBJ1-2, is DGGITQSPKYLFRKEGQNVTLSCEQNLNHDAMYWYRQDPGQGLRLIYYSQIVNDFQKGDIAEGYSVSREKKESFPLTVTSAQKNPTAFYLCASSSRQGNYGYTFGSGTRLTVV.

J is TRBJ1-1 and V is TRBV30; D remains ambiguous. V lost 0 bases to trimming and J lost 3 bases, with 8 bases between them. Germline V gene sequence: CDR1 GTSNPN, CDR2 SVGIG (reference sequence). The CDR3 is 13 amino acids. CDR3 loop: CAWSVTEYTEAFF. The CDR3 DNA reads TGTGCCTGGAGTGTAACAGAATACACTGAAGCTTTCTTT.

The chain links TRBV10-3 to TRBJ1-4; D remains ambiguous. V shed 4 bases and J shed 7 bases, with 19 bases lying between them. The length of the CDR3 is 16 residues. The germline gives CDR1 ENHRY, CDR2 SYGVKD. The DNA of the CDR3 is TGTGCCATCAGTGTGAGCCCTGGTTCTACGGGTGAAAAACTGTTTTTT. Residues: CAISVSPGSTGEKLFF.

J is TRBJ1-5 and V is TRBV24-1; D gene uncertain. The CDR3 totals 13 residues. CDR1 and CDR2 (germline): KGHDR, SFDVKD. V was pared by 5 bases and J by 4 bases, with 8 bases between. In nucleotides, the CDR3 is TGTGCCACCAGTGTGTCCGAGAATCAGCCCCAGCATTTT. Its protein is CATSVSENQPQHF.

The rearrangement links TRBV18 to TRBJ1-5; tentative D call: TRBD1 (5 bases). Trimming cost V 4 bases and J 3 bases, with 7 bases left between them. The CDR3 spans 13 residues. Germline CDR1 is KGHSH and CDR2 is LQKENI. The CDR3: CASSQDNNQPQHF. CDR3 DNA: TGTGCCAGCTCACAGGACAACAATCAGCCCCAGCATTTT. Full variable domain (rest looked up from reference TRBV18 and TRBJ1-5): NAGVMQNPRHLVRRRGQEARLRCSPMKGHSHVYWYRQLPEEGLKFMVYLQKENIIDESGMPKERFSAEFPKEGPSILRIQQVVRGDSAAYFCASSQDNNQPQHFGDGTRLSIL.

The rearrangement links TRBV9 to TRBJ1-6; 10 nucleotides agree with TRBD1. Trimming cost V 3 bases and J 5 bases; bases outside gene matches: 8. Germline CDR1 reads SGDLS; CDR2 reads YYNGEE. The CDR3 is made up of 17 amino acids. The CDR3: CASSETGQGENNSPLHF. In DNA, the CDR3 is TGTGCCAGCAGCGAGACCGGACAGGGGGAAAATAATTCACCCCTCCACTTT.

The CDR3 DNA reads as TGTGCCAGTTACTCCGTAGCCAAAAACATTCAGTACTTC. Protein product: CASYSVAKNIQYF. This chain uses TRBV27 with TRBJ2-4; D remains unclear. This CDR3 has 13 amino acids. V dropped 9 bases and J dropped 0 bases, with 9 bases sitting between them. Per germline, CDR1 MNHEY and CDR2 SMNVEV (reference sequence).